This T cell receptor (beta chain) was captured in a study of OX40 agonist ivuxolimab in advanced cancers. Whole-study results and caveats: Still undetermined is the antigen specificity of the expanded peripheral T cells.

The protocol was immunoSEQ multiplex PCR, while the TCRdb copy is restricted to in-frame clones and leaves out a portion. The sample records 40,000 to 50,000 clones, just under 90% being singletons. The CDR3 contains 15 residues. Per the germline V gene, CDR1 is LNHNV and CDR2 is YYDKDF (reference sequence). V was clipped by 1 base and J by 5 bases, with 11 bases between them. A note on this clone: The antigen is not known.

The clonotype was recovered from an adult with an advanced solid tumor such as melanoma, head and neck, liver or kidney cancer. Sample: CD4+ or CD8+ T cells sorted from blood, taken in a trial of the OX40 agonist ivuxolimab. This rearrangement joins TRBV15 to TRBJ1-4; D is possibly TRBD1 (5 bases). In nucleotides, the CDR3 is TGTGCCACCAGCAGAGCCGGGGGAAGAAATGAAAAACTGTTTTTT. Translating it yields CATSRAGGRNEKLFF.